This TCR beta chain was sequenced for a study of cytomegalovirus exposure and HLA in healthy donors. Study-level results: TCR beta sequences reportedly predicted most subjects' HLA-A and HLA-B alleles accurately. In vitro experiments confirmed that three CMV-associated chains were specific for CMV antigens.

This clone was found many times. The antigen is not known. CDR3 length equals 14 residues. Trimming took 8 bases from V and 2 from J; bases not matched to a gene: 7. Germline CDR1 and CDR2: SGHAT and FQDESV (reference sequence). The study ran its PCR with 60 Vbeta and 13 Jbeta primers. Repertoires were generated with immunoSEQ multiplex PCR, while TCRdb's copy carries only in-frame clones and drops some. The sample comprises 110,000 to 150,000 clones, 70% to 80% of which are singletons, and approximately 2.8% rests with the top ten. This TCR was recovered from a female donor in good health and CMV-seronegative. The V call is TRBV11-1, the J call TRBJ2-7, with TRBD1 matching over 9 bases. Input material: PBMCs. The CDR3 sequence: CASSTGQGPYEQYF. CDR3 nucleotides: TGTGCCAGCTCCACGGGACAGGGTCCCTACGAGCAGTACTTC.